This is a list of T cell receptor beta chains from one sample in a study of cytomegalovirus exposure and HLA in healthy donors. Sequencing used immunoSEQ multiplex PCR; TCRdb keeps in-frame clones, though not all of them. Seen here are under 150,000 clones, about 68% observed once, and the top ten hold around 4%. Sequencing was performed on PBMCs. Every receptor here comes from a woman between 40 and 55 years old in good health and CMV-seropositive. CDR3s include the opening cysteine and the closing phenylalanine or tryptophan. The D gene is left open where the match is weak. Expanded clones get a size class; other rows say once, few or many, or leave the size out.

j_gene: TRBJ2-1; d_gene: TRBD2; abundance: NA; v_gene: TRBV12-5; CDR3nt: TGTGCTAGTGGTTCTAGACTAGCGGAGGGATACAATGAGCAGTTCTTC; CDR3aa: CASGSRLAEGYNEQFF
j_gene: TRBJ2-7; d_gene: NA; abundance: NA; v_gene: TRBV13; CDR3nt: TGTGCCAGCAGCCTCGGAGGGCCCGACTACGAGCAGTACTTC; CDR3aa: CASSLGGPDYEQYF
j_gene: TRBJ2-5; d_gene: TRBD2; abundance: NA; v_gene: TRBV7-2; CDR3nt: TGTGCCAGCAGCTTAGTATCGAGCGGGGGAGGGACCCAGTACTTC; CDR3aa: CASSLVSSGGGTQYF
j_gene: TRBJ2-5; d_gene: NA; abundance: NA; v_gene: TRBV7-9; CDR3nt: TGTGCCAACAGCGATAAGACAGGTGCTTTTCAACCGTACTTC; CDR3aa: CANSDKTGAFQPYF
j_gene: TRBJ1-5; d_gene: NA; abundance: NA; v_gene: TRBV19; CDR3nt: TGTGCCAGTAGTATTAGCGGCAGCTTAAGGCAGCCCCAGCATTTT; CDR3aa: CASSISGSLRQPQHF
j_gene: TRBJ2-7; d_gene: TRBD2; abundance: few; v_gene: TRBV10-3; CDR3nt: TGTGCCATCAGTCCGGGGGGGACTAGCGGGAGGGCGGCTTACGAGCAGTACTTC; CDR3aa: CAISPGGTSGRAAYEQYF
j_gene: TRBJ2-7; d_gene: NA; abundance: NA; v_gene: TRBV11-3; CDR3nt: TGTGCCAGCAGCTTGGACAGCTCCTACGAGCAGTACTTC; CDR3aa: CASSLDSSYEQYF
j_gene: TRBJ2-7; d_gene: TRBD1; abundance: NA; v_gene: TRBV11-3; CDR3nt: TGTGCCAGCAGCTTAGAGGGGGACAGTACCTACGAGCAGTACTTC; CDR3aa: CASSLEGDSTYEQYF
j_gene: TRBJ2-1; d_gene: NA; abundance: NA; v_gene: TRBV27; CDR3nt: TGTGCCAGCAGGCGGCTTGAGACCCGCCTGAATGAGCAGTTCTTC; CDR3aa: CASRRLETRLNEQFF
j_gene: TRBJ2-7; d_gene: NA; abundance: few; v_gene: TRBV7-8; CDR3nt: TGTGCCAGCAGCTTAGGAGGCTCTAGATTCGAGCAGTACTTC; CDR3aa: CASSLGGSRFEQYF
j_gene: TRBJ1-2; d_gene: NA; abundance: NA; v_gene: TRBV6-6; CDR3nt: TGTGCCAGCTCCTACTATGGCTACACCTTC; CDR3aa: CASSYYGYTF
j_gene: TRBJ2-7; d_gene: NA; abundance: once; v_gene: TRBV21-1; CDR3nt: TGTGCCAGCAGCAAAGTGGGAGGGCCCTTC; CDR3aa: CASSKVGGPF